The present entry profiles one TCR beta chain with its context. The data were taken from a study of shared clonotypes between healthy human individuals. Authors' methods: ImmunoSEQ only sent back junction sequences with no quality scores, so filtering was done differently. Profiled with immunoSEQ multiplex PCR; TCRdb holds only in-frame clones, not every one. V and J calls plus clone size are reproduced from that table; the DNA served to infer D and trimming. Of approximately 2.5 million clones in the sample, roughly 93% are singletons; the top ten hold 0.36%. This TCR came from a young man in good health. Some clones in this sample may be carry-over from other donors' samples. Sequenced input: naive CD4+ T cells from PBMCs. Sample subset: CD45RA+ positively selected.

CDR3 amino acids: CASSFGRVGYNEQFF. In nucleotides, the CDR3 is TGTGCCAGCAGTTTTGGCAGGGTAGGCTACAATGAGCAGTTCTTC. The rearrangement joins TRBV27 to TRBJ2-1; perhaps TRBD1 as D (5 bases). V lost 3 bases, J lost 3 bases, and 12 bases lay in between. The germline gives CDR1 MNHEY, CDR2 SMNVEV (reference sequence). The CDR3 contains 15 residues.